Below are 32 T cell receptor beta chains sequenced from a single sample in a study of blood T cell repertoires in COVID-19. Only in-frame clones appear in the TCRdb table, and some are missing; sequencing was by immunoSEQ multiplex PCR. The data show around 180,000 clones, about 90% seen once. The sequencing sample was made of peripheral blood. The origin of the receptors is a man aged 35-49 years with active or convalescent COVID-19.

V is TRBV18 and J is TRBJ1-3, with 7 bases that match TRBD1. Germline V gives CDR1 KGHSH, CDR2 LQKENI. Losses at the gene ends were 6 bases for V and 0 bases for J; bases not matched to a gene: 8. The CDR3 sequence is 16 residues long. The CDR3 loop is CASSTGQPNSGNTIYF. The DNA for the CDR3 is TGTGCCAGCTCGACGGGACAGCCAAACTCTGGAAACACCATATATTTT.

The V gene is TRBV7-2, the J gene TRBJ2-3; 8 bases agree with TRBD2. The germline gives CDR1 SGHTA, CDR2 FQGNSA. The V gene end was trimmed by 5 bases and the J gene end by 6 bases; junction bases not matched to a gene: 10. The CDR3 covers 15 residues. This chain's CDR3 is CASSAPSGGGDTQYF. The CDR3 DNA reads TGTGCCAGCAGCGCCCCCAGCGGGGGTGGGGATACGCAGTATTTT.

This rearrangement joins TRBV20-1 to TRBJ2-1; a possible D gene is TRBD1 (6 bases). The CDR3 runs to 12 residues. Looked up from germline, CDR1 is DFQATT and CDR2 is SNEGSKA (reference sequence). Trimming shortened V by 3 bases and J by 7 bases, and 10 bases separated the two germline ends. CDR3: CSASRGSNEQFF. CDR3 in DNA: TGCAGTGCTAGTAGGGGGTCTAATGAGCAGTTCTTC.

The rearrangement links TRBV5-1 to TRBJ1-2; 10 positions agree with TRBD1. This CDR3 region has 14 residues. Unmatched junction bases numbered 2, after V lost 0 bases and J lost 6 bases. Germline V gives CDR1 SGHRS, CDR2 YFSETQ. The CDR3 protein is CASSLEGTGDGYTF. The CDR3, as DNA: TGCGCCAGCAGCTTGGAGGGGACAGGGGATGGCTACACCTTC.

This chain uses TRBV30 with TRBJ1-5; 10 bases map to TRBD1. Germline V lookup: CDR1 GTSNPN, CDR2 SVGIG (reference sequence). With 7 bases clipped from V and 9 bases from J, the junction kept 12 bases outside the gene matches. This CDR3 has 14 amino acids. The CDR3 loop is CALRTGGFWGPQHF. CDR3 DNA: TGTGCCTTGAGGACAGGGGGTTTTTGGGGGCCCCAGCATTTT. Based on the CDR3 plus reference TRBV30 and TRBJ1-5, the full variable domain is SQTIHQWPATLVQPVGSPLSLECTVEGTSNPNLYWYRQAAGRGLQLLFYSVGIGQISSEVPQNLSASRPQDRQFILSSKKLLLSDSGFYLCALRTGGFWGPQHFGDGTRLSIL.

The chain combines TRBV5-1 with TRBJ1-1, with 7 bases identical to TRBD1. The V gene's germline CDR1 is SGHRS and CDR2 YFSETQ. This CDR3 contains 16 residues. The V and J ends lost 4 bases and 4 bases, in that order; junction bases with no gene match: 13. In DNA, the CDR3 is TGCGCCAGCAGCCCAATGACAGGGCAGAGAACCACTGAAGCTTTCTTT. It encodes CASSPMTGQRTTEAFF. The entire variable domain, with the rest obtained from reference TRBV5-1 and TRBJ1-1, is as follows: KAGVTQTPRYLIKTRGQQVTLSCSPISGHRSVSWYQQTPGQGLQFLFEYFSETQRNKGNFPGRFSGRQFSNSRSEMNVSTLELGDSALYLCASSPMTGQRTTEAFFGQGTRLTVV.

The chain combines TRBV29-1 with TRBJ2-2; D might be TRBD2 (7 bases). There are 15 residues in the CDR3. The germline gives CDR1 SQVTM, CDR2 ANQGSEA. Trimming shortened V by 4 bases and J by 5 bases, and 17 bases separated the two germline ends. The CDR3: CSVVFGGLGTGELFF. The CDR3 coding sequence is TGCAGCGTTGTTTTCGGGGGGCTGGGTACCGGGGAGCTGTTTTTT.

This chain connects TRBV7-9 to TRBJ2-5, with D possibly being TRBD2 (7 bases). Trimming removed 5 bases from V and 7 bases from J, with 20 bases in between. The germline CDR1 and CDR2 sequences are SEHNR and FQNEAQ (reference sequence). The CDR3 length is 15 residues. In DNA, the CDR3 is TGTGCCAGCAGCATGAGGGGGGGCGCCTCCTGGACCCAGTACTTC. Protein sequence: CASSMRGGASWTQYF.

The J gene is TRBJ1-2, the V gene TRBV28, with 10 bases that match TRBD1. From germline, CDR1 is MDHEN and CDR2 SYDVKM. V lost 5 bases to trimming and J lost 5 bases; unmatched junction nucleotides: 14. The CDR3 spans 17 residues. CDR3 in amino acids: CASSITRLGQGQYGYTF. The CDR3, as DNA: TGTGCCAGCAGTATAACACGCTTGGGACAGGGGCAATATGGCTACACCTTC.

The rearrangement links TRBV6-1 to TRBJ1-2; TRBD1 might be the D (6 bases). Trimming cost V 2 bases and J 3 bases, with 19 bases left between them. This CDR3 region has 17 residues. From germline, CDR1 is MNHNS and CDR2 SASEGT. This CDR3 is CASSETRGGKRDYGYTF. CDR3 DNA sequence: TGTGCCAGCAGTGAAACCAGGGGTGGTAAGAGAGACTATGGCTACACCTTC.

The chain carries TRBV6-6 and TRBJ2-1; the match to TRBD2 covers 8 bases. Germline-derived CDR1 and CDR2 are MNHNY and SVGAGI (reference sequence). CDR3 length: 14 amino acids. The V segment lost 6 bases and the J segment 4 bases; nucleotides outside the gene matches: 5. CDR3 sequence (DNA): TGTGCCAGCAGCCCCCCTAGCGGGTACAATGAGCAGTTCTTC. This codes for CASSPPSGYNEQFF.

This chain uses TRBV5-6 with TRBJ1-1, with 7 bases aligning to TRBD1. J lost 5 bases, V lost 4 bases, and 2 bases had no gene match. The germline gives CDR1 SGHDT, CDR2 YYEEEE. There are 12 residues in the CDR3. The CDR3 loop is CASSGQVTEAFF. The DNA of the CDR3 is TGTGCCAGCAGCGGACAGGTTACTGAAGCTTTCTTT.

V is TRBV30 and J is TRBJ1-2; possible D gene TRBD1, 5 bases. CDR1 GTSNPN and CDR2 SVGIG come from the germline V gene (reference sequence). The CDR3 has 14 amino acids. V dropped 0 bases and J dropped 6 bases, with 14 bases sitting between them. CDR3 region: CAWSVMGRGNGYTF. CDR3 in DNA: TGTGCCTGGAGTGTAATGGGGCGGGGGAATGGCTACACCTTC.

V and J are TRBV27 and TRBJ2-5; 10 bases are a match to TRBD1. The trim removed 8 bases at V and 4 bases at J, leaving 7 bases unmatched. Germline loops: CDR1 MNHEY, CDR2 SMNVEV (reference sequence). This CDR3 region has 14 residues. The CDR3 loop reads CASGADRGGETQYF. The DNA for the CDR3 is TGTGCCAGCGGTGCGGACAGGGGGGGAGAGACCCAGTACTTC.

This clone was seen a handful of times. The chain uses TRBV7-2 and TRBJ2-5; tentative D call: TRBD2 (5 bases). The CDR3 contains 14 residues. With 2 bases removed from V and 7 bases from J, the gap between germline ends came to 14 bases. Looked up from germline, CDR1 is SGHTA and CDR2 is FQGNSA. The DNA for the CDR3 is TGTGCCAGCAGCTTAAATCGCCCCGAGGGGACCCAGTACTTC. This codes for CASSLNRPEGTQYF.

For the CDR3, the DNA is TGTGCCAGCAGGACCGCAGGGGGGAACACTGAAGCTTTCTTT. This sequence encodes CASRTAGGNTEAFF. This chain joins TRBV7-9 and TRBJ1-1, with 7 bases identical to TRBD1. Per the germline V gene, CDR1 is SEHNR and CDR2 is FQNEAQ (reference sequence). This CDR3 has 14 amino acids. J was trimmed by 1 base and V by 6 bases; bases with no gene match: 5.

This rearrangement joins TRBV20-1 to TRBJ1-4, with 7 bases fitting TRBD1. V dropped 3 bases and J dropped 8; count of bases not matched to a gene: 6. CDR1 and CDR2 from the germline V gene are DFQATT and SNEGSKA (reference sequence). CDR3 length: 13 residues. CDR3 in amino acids: CSASLQQGEKLFF. The CDR3 DNA sequence: TGCAGTGCTAGTCTACAACAGGGGGAAAAACTGTTTTTT.

The J gene is TRBJ1-5, the V gene TRBV10-1, with D hard to call. Germline loops: CDR1 WNHNN, CDR2 SYGVQD (reference sequence). The CDR3 has 14 residues. V was cut by 1 base and J by 5 bases, with 9 bases left in between. The CDR3 bases are TGCGCCAGCAGTGAGTGGCGGGCTCATCAGCCCCAGCATTTT. It yields the protein CASSEWRAHQPQHF.

The rearrangement uses TRBV6-2 or TRBV6-3 and TRBJ2-5, with D perhaps matching TRBD2 (6 bases). V dropped 5 bases and J dropped 5 bases, with 15 bases sitting between them. Germline-derived CDR1 and CDR2 are MNHEY and SVGEGT. CDR3 length: 14 residues. The CDR3 coding sequence is TGTGCCAGCAGTAGGCCGGGACTTTGGGAGACCCAGTACTTC. The encoded protein is CASSRPGLWETQYF.

The chain is built from TRBV24-1 and TRBJ1-1; 7 bases map to TRBD1. V lost 4 bases and J lost 8; bases outside the gene matches: 3. Germline CDR1 and CDR2: KGHDR and SFDVKD. The CDR3 contains 12 residues. The CDR3 nucleotides are TGTGCCACCAGTGACCAGGGACAGGAAGCTTTCTTT. This translates into CATSDQGQEAFF.

J is TRBJ1-6 and V is TRBV30, with a weak D call TRBD1 (5 bases). Germline values: CDR1 GTSNPN, CDR2 SVGIG (reference sequence). CDR3 length equals 15 residues. Trimming removed 0 bases at V and 3 bases at J, with 9 bases between. CDR3 protein: CAWSVTGLYNSPLHF. The CDR3 DNA reads as TGTGCCTGGAGTGTAACGGGACTCTATAATTCACCCCTCCACTTT.

This chain connects TRBV30 to TRBJ2-6; 7 nucleotides agree with TRBD1. J lost 0 bases, V lost 4 bases, and 15 bases had no gene match. The CDR3 totals 19 residues. The germline gives CDR1 GTSNPN, CDR2 SVGIG (reference sequence). The CDR3 sequence is CAWKSLIWDRNSGANVLTF. CDR3 DNA: TGTGCCTGGAAGTCTTTGATTTGGGACAGAAACTCTGGGGCCAACGTCCTGACTTTC.

This clone was seen a single time. The genes are TRBV7-9 and TRBJ2-1; D perhaps matches TRBD1 (6 bases). CDR1 is SEHNR, CDR2 FQNEAQ, per germline (reference sequence). CDR3 length: 17 amino acids. V was clipped by 2 bases and J by 0 bases, with 14 bases between them. The CDR3 spells CASSLPTGQSSYNEQFF. Here the CDR3 DNA reads TGTGCCAGCAGCTTACCGACAGGCCAGAGCTCCTACAATGAGCAGTTCTTC.

This chain joins TRBV5-1 and TRBJ1-6; 7 bases line up with TRBD1. The length of the CDR3 is 17 residues. Germline CDR1 and CDR2: SGHRS and YFSETQ. Trimming at V came to 3 bases and at J to 8 bases, leaving 14 bases not matched to a gene. The CDR3 DNA is TGCGCCAGCAGCTCATCCACAGGGGTTTCGGTGTATTCACCCCTCCACTTT. It yields the protein CASSSSTGVSVYSPLHF.

This chain links TRBV3-1 (or the pseudogene TRBV3-2) with TRBJ2-4; 13 bases are a match to TRBD2. The J segment lost 0 bases and the V segment lost 2 bases, leaving 10 bases of the junction unmatched. Germline V lookup: CDR1 LGHDT, CDR2 YNNKEL (reference sequence). The CDR3 has 20 amino acids. CDR3 amino acids: CASSQPLTSGGRLAKNIQYF. For the CDR3, the DNA is TGTGCCAGCAGCCAACCCCTGACTAGCGGGGGGCGGCTAGCCAAAAACATTCAGTACTTC.

This CDR3 reads CASRLAGAWGSSYNEQFF. The CDR3 coding sequence is TGTGCCAGCAGACTAGCGGGGGCCTGGGGGAGCTCCTACAATGAGCAGTTCTTC. V gene TRBV7-2 combines with J gene TRBJ2-1; 11 bases are shared with TRBD2. Germline V CDR1 and CDR2: SGHTA, FQGNSA. With 6 bases clipped from V and 0 bases from J, the junction kept 10 bases outside the gene matches. The CDR3 covers 18 residues.

The chain is built from TRBV7-8 and TRBJ1-1; the D gene is possibly TRBD1 (6 bases). The germline gives CDR1 SGHVS, CDR2 FQNEAQ. Trimming cost V 1 base and J 5 bases, with 14 bases left between them. This CDR3 comprises 15 residues. The CDR3: CASSLDRGAGTEAFF. CDR3 sequence (DNA): TGTGCCAGCAGCTTAGATCGGGGGGCAGGGACTGAAGCTTTCTTT. The full variable domain, completed using reference TRBV7-8 and TRBJ1-1, is GAGVSQSPRYKVAKRGQDVALRCDPISGHVSLFWYQQALGQGPEFLTYFQNEAQLDKSGLPSDRFFAERPEGSVSTLKIQRTQQEDSAVYLCASSLDRGAGTEAFFGQGTRLTVV.

V and J are TRBV7-9 and TRBJ2-7; 7 bases match TRBD1. The CDR3 has 13 amino acids. With V trimmed by 5 bases and J by 3 bases, 4 bases remained unmatched. From germline, CDR1 is SEHNR and CDR2 FQNEAQ (reference sequence). The CDR3 DNA sequence: TGTGCCAGCAGCCAGGGACAGATCTACGAGCAGTACTTC. Translating gives CASSQGQIYEQYF. Variable domain in full (rest from reference TRBV7-9 and TRBJ2-7): DTGVSQNPRHKITKRGQNVTFRCDPISEHNRLYWYRQTLGQGPEFLTYFQNEAQLEKSRLLSDRFSAERPKGSFSTLEIQRTEQGDSAMYLCASSQGQIYEQYFGPGTRLTVT.

The chain combines TRBV29-1 with TRBJ2-3, with 13 nucleotides matching TRBD2. V dropped 2 bases and J dropped 6; count of bases not matched to a gene: 5. This CDR3 has 15 residues. Germline CDR1 is SQVTM and CDR2 is ANQGSEA. The CDR3 here is CSVERTSGGPDTQYF. Here the CDR3 DNA reads TGCAGCGTTGAAAGGACTAGCGGGGGCCCCGATACGCAGTATTTT.

The rearrangement uses TRBV7-2 and TRBJ2-7; 8 bases match TRBD2. The CDR3 runs 14 residues. Germline V gene data show CDR1 as SGHTA and CDR2 as FQGNSA. V gave up 4 bases and J gave up 5 bases; unmatched junction bases: 7. The CDR3 DNA sequence: TGTGCCAGCAGCTATCGGGGGGGCGGGCACGAGCAGTACTTC. This gives the protein CASSYRGGGHEQYF.

This clone appeared a few times. The rearrangement uses TRBV6-6 and TRBJ1-6; D is unresolved. Trimming removed 3 bases from V and 6 bases from J, with 9 bases in between. CDR3 length: 14 residues. Germline CDR1 MNHNY, CDR2 SVGAGI (reference sequence). The CDR3 DNA is TGTGCCAGCAGTTATCGAGGGTTTAATTCACCCCTCCACTTT. Its protein product is CASSYRGFNSPLHF.

The chain uses TRBV4-1 and TRBJ1-4; D is ambiguous. The CDR3 covers 15 residues. Germline CDR1 MGHRA, CDR2 YSYEKL. Trimming removed 2 bases at V and 0 bases at J, with 7 bases between. The CDR3 reads CASSQLSSTNEKLFF. The CDR3 DNA follows: TGCGCCAGCAGCCAACTCAGTTCAACTAATGAAAAACTGTTTTTT.